The rows below give T cell receptor beta chains drawn from one sample of a study of vaccination and CD4 T cells after COVID-19. Their target antigens are unknown. Each CDR3 protein is one row after TCRdb ran MiXCR on the PCR reads. The top ten hold 39% of the sample, which has 8,900 or so distinct CDR3 sequences, 30% to 35% seen once. Sequenced input: CD4+ T cells from blood, cultured in vitro. Receptors originate from a human donor in good health. The CDR3 runs from the conserved cysteine through the conserved F or W. D genes are given only for firm matches. Some rows mark clone size as missing; the rest say once, few, many or name a class of expanded clone.

TRBV6-5	NA	TRBJ1-2	NA	TGTGCCAGCAGTTCTCCCCCGCCACCCTATGGCTACACCTTC	CASSSPPPPYGYTF
TRBV10-2	few	TRBJ1-5	NA	TGCGCCACAAAAGGGGGGGCGGGTGGCAATCAGCCCCAGCATTTT	CATKGGAGGNQPQHF
TRBV9	NA	TRBJ1-5	NA	TGTGCCAGCAGCGTAGATGGGGCTGGTCAGCCCCAGCATTTT	CASSVDGAGQPQHF
TRBV7-3	NA	TRBJ2-2	TRBD2	TGTGCCAGCAGCTTGACTAGCGGGCCGAACACCGGGGAGCTGTTTTTT	CASSLTSGPNTGELFF
TRBV30	few	TRBJ1-2	NA	TGTGCCTGGAGTGTATCGGGCGTTGACGGCTACACCTTC	CAWSVSGVDGYTF
TRBV5-3	few	TRBJ1-2	NA	TGTGCCAGCAGCCCCGGGGGAGCTAACTATGGCTACACCTTC	CASSPGGANYGYTF
TRBV3-1	NA	TRBJ2-5	TRBD2	TGTGCCAGCAGCCAAGAAAGGCTAGCGGGGGGGTGGGAGACCCAGTACTTC	CASSQERLAGGWETQYF
TRBV28	few	TRBJ1-2	NA	TGTGCCAGCAGCCCACTCGGGACGATCTATGGCTACACCTTC	CASSPLGTIYGYTF
TRBV12-3/TRBV12-4	few	TRBJ2-7	NA	TGTGCCAGCAGTTTAACGGGGCCTGGGGAGCAGTACTTC	CASSLTGPGEQYF
TRBV19	NA	TRBJ2-4	NA	TGTGCCAGTGCTTCATGGGACTTGGGGGCCAAAAACATTCAGTACTTC	CASASWDLGAKNIQYF
TRBV6-5	few	TRBJ1-2	TRBD1	TGTGCCAGCAGTTACTCAGGACAGGGAATACATGGCTACACCTTC	CASSYSGQGIHGYTF
TRBV12-3/TRBV12-4	NA	TRBJ2-7	NA	TGTGCCAGCAGCAAGACAGAGACCTACTCCTACGAGCAGTACTTC	CASSKTETYSYEQYF
TRBV20-1	NA	TRBJ1-6	TRBD1	TGCAGTGCTTGGGGGGGGACAGATAATTCACCCCTCCACTTT	CSAWGGTDNSPLHF
TRBV19	once	TRBJ1-1	TRBD1	TGTGCCAGTAGTATAGGCAGGGGGGGGACTGAAGCTTTCTTT	CASSIGRGGTEAFF
TRBV20-1	NA	TRBJ1-6	NA	TGCAGTGCTAGACAGGGAGGCTCCTATAATTCACCCCTCCACTTT	CSARQGGSYNSPLHF
TRBV27	NA	TRBJ2-2	NA	TGTGCCAGCCAACAGTGGTCCGTCGGGGAGCTGTTTTTT	CASQQWSVGELFF
TRBV6-2/TRBV6-3	once	TRBJ2-7	TRBD2	TGTGCCAGCAGCCTAGCGGGGGCCTACGAGCAGTACTTC	CASSLAGAYEQYF
TRBV7-9	NA	TRBJ1-2	NA	TGTGCCAGCAGCTGGACGGACAAGAATGGCTACACCTTC	CASSWTDKNGYTF
TRBV6-1	NA	TRBJ2-5	NA	TGTGCCAGCAGCCCCTCGGGAAAAGAGACCCAGTACTTC	CASSPSGKETQYF
TRBV24-1	NA	TRBJ1-2	NA	TGTGCCACCAGTGACCCTATACAAAATGGCTACACCTTC	CATSDPIQNGYTF
TRBV6-1	few	TRBJ1-1	TRBD1	TGTGCCAGCAAAACCGGAGGGACAGGGGGCACTGAAGCTTTCTTT	CASKTGGTGGTEAFF
TRBV7-3	medium-sized	TRBJ1-6	NA	TGTGCCAGCAGCTTACGGGGGGGCGATTCACCCCTCCACTTT	CASSLRGGDSPLHF
TRBV19	few	TRBJ1-2	TRBD1	TGTGCCAGTAGTACGGAGCACAGGGGGCTCTACTATGGCTACACCTTC	CASSTEHRGLYYGYTF
TRBV30	NA	TRBJ1-5	TRBD1	TGTGCCTGGAGTCGAGACAGGGGCCAGCCCCAGCATTTT	CAWSRDRGQPQHF
TRBV7-8	few	TRBJ1-1	NA	TGTGCCAGCAGCTTTTTGTTGCACGGGGCTTTCTTT	CASSFLLHGAFF
TRBV9	NA	TRBJ1-6	TRBD1	TGTGCCAGCAGCGTAGGGGTGACAGGGAATTCACCCCTCCACTTT	CASSVGVTGNSPLHF
TRBV30	few	TRBJ2-7	NA	TGTGCCTGGAGTGAAGGGGACGAGCAGTACTTC	CAWSEGDEQYF
TRBV7-3	NA	TRBJ2-7	NA	TGTGCCAGCAGCTTAGAAAGGGGCCTGAACTACGAGCAGTACTTC	CASSLERGLNYEQYF
TRBV6-1	NA	TRBJ1-5	NA	TGTGCCAGCAGCCCAACCCGGACCGGACAGCCCCAGCATTTT	CASSPTRTGQPQHF
TRBV9	NA	TRBJ2-7	NA	TGTGCCAGCAGCCCCGAGAGAGGTGGTCCCAACGAGCAGTACTTC	CASSPERGGPNEQYF
TRBV20-1	NA	TRBJ1-3	NA	TGCAGTGCTTCCCGGGACGTGGGAAACACCATATATTTT	CSASRDVGNTIYF
TRBV20-1	NA	TRBJ1-5	TRBD1	TGCAGCGCGATCAAAGGGACAGGGGGTAGCAATCAGCCCCAGCATTTT	CSAIKGTGGSNQPQHF
TRBV9	NA	TRBJ2-1	TRBD2	TGTGCCAGCAGCCTTACCGGGACTAGCTATGAGCAGTTCTTC	CASSLTGTSYEQFF
TRBV24-1	NA	TRBJ2-3	NA	TGTGCCACCGGGGCAGCCGACACAGATACGCAGTATTTT	CATGAADTDTQYF
TRBV7-2	NA	TRBJ2-2	NA	TGTGCCAGCAGCCGAGGAGGGGGGGGATACACCGGGGAGCTGTTTTTT	CASSRGGGGYTGELFF
TRBV2	NA	TRBJ1-5	TRBD1	TGTGCCAGCAGTTGGACAGGGGGGGGCAATCAGCCCCAGCATTTT	CASSWTGGGNQPQHF
TRBV3-1	NA	TRBJ1-2	NA	TGTGCCAGCAGCCAAGGGCAGCTCTTTGGCTACACCTTC	CASSQGQLFGYTF
TRBV7-9	few	TRBJ2-7	NA	TGTGCCAGCAGCTCCCTTTACTACGAGCAGTACTTC	CASSSLYYEQYF
TRBV12-3/TRBV12-4	few	TRBJ1-2	TRBD1	TGTGCCAGCAGTTTCAGGACAGGGCAAGGGACCTTC	CASSFRTGQGTF
TRBV30	once	TRBJ2-7	TRBD1	TGTGCCTGGAGTGTCGGGACAGCGGTGTACTACGAGCAGTACTTC	CAWSVGTAVYYEQYF
TRBV19	NA	TRBJ1-2	NA	TGTGCCAGTCAAGGGGGGGGCCGTGGCTACACCTTC	CASQGGGRGYTF
TRBV7-2	NA	TRBJ1-2	NA	TGTGCCAGCAGCTTAGGGACACTTAACTATGGCTACACCTTC	CASSLGTLNYGYTF
TRBV6-1	NA	TRBJ1-1	NA	TGTGCCAGCAGTGACGGACTGGGACTTTTTGAAGCTTTCTTT	CASSDGLGLFEAFF
TRBV5-6	NA	TRBJ1-2	TRBD1	TGTGCCAGCAGCGGGACAGTCTATGGCTACACCTTC	CASSGTVYGYTF
TRBV4-2	NA	TRBJ2-1	NA	TGTGCCAGCAGCCAAGAGCTAGCGAGCTACAATGAGCAGTTCTTC	CASSQELASYNEQFF
TRBV6-5	NA	TRBJ2-1	NA	TGTGCCAGCAGTTACTCGGTCAATATCGACAATGAGCAGTTCTTC	CASSYSVNIDNEQFF
TRBV5-1	NA	TRBJ2-5	NA	TGCGCCAGCCTAAAAGTTGGATCAACAGGGATAGGGGGTCAAGAGACCCAGTACTTC	CASLKVGSTGIGGQETQYF
TRBV7-9	NA	TRBJ2-2	NA	TGTGCCAGCAGCGCAATGGGGGCCGGGGAGCTGTTTTTT	CASSAMGAGELFF
TRBV29-1	NA	TRBJ1-3	TRBD1	TGCAGCGGTTTGACAGGGAACACCATATATTTT	CSGLTGNTIYF
TRBV6-1	NA	TRBJ1-3	NA	TGTGCCAGCAGTCAATCGTCCGGAAACACCATATATTTT	CASSQSSGNTIYF
TRBV18	NA	TRBJ2-5	NA	TGTGCCAGCTCACCACCCCAGTCCCGCCTGTACTTC	CASSPPQSRLYF
TRBV10-3	NA	TRBJ1-5	NA	TGTGCCATCGCGGCGCGGGGGGGAAAATTAGACAATCAGCCCCAGCATTTT	CAIAARGGKLDNQPQHF
TRBV19	NA	TRBJ2-1	NA	TGTGCCAGTAGTATAGCAGGCAATGAGCAGTTCTTC	CASSIAGNEQFF
TRBV6-1	NA	TRBJ1-2	TRBD1	TGTGCCAGCAGCCTACAGGGGGGGAATGGCTACACCTTC	CASSLQGGNGYTF
TRBV7-9	NA	TRBJ1-2	NA	TGTGCCAGCAGCGGGGGATCTCCCTATGGCTACACCTTC	CASSGGSPYGYTF
TRBV6-1	NA	TRBJ1-1	TRBD1	TGTGCCAGCAACAAGGGACAGTGGAACACTGAAGCTTTCTTT	CASNKGQWNTEAFF
TRBV7-3	NA	TRBJ2-2	NA	TGTGCCAGCAGCTCAAACACCGATTTACTAGCTTCCGGGGAGCTGTTTTTT	CASSSNTDLLASGELFF
TRBV30	few	TRBJ1-5	TRBD1	TGTGCCTGGAGTGTACAGGGGCAGCAGGGTCAGCCCCAGCATTTT	CAWSVQGQQGQPQHF
TRBV7-2	NA	TRBJ1-1	NA	TGTGCCAGCAGCCAGGGATCGGAAATAGACACTGAAGCTTTCTTT	CASSQGSEIDTEAFF